This T cell receptor beta chain was observed in a study of OX40 agonist ivuxolimab in advanced cancers. There are 13 residues in the CDR3. Germline V CDR1 and CDR2: SQVTM, ANQGSEA. Trimming left V 6 bases short and J 2 bases short, with 13 bases between. Method: immunoSEQ multiplex PCR; TCRdb's copy keeps in-frame clones and lacks some. The profile shows approximately 58,000 clones, about 88% of them singletons. Sequenced material: CD4+ or CD8+ T cells sorted from blood, taken in a trial of the OX40 agonist ivuxolimab. The V call is TRBV29-1, the J call TRBJ2-5, with unresolved D. The TCR originated in an adult with an advanced solid tumor such as melanoma, head and neck, liver or kidney cancer. Here the CDR3 DNA reads TGCAGCGTCGCCCGTATGGGGCAAGAGACCCAGTACTTC. It yields the protein CSVARMGQETQYF. The full variable domain, completed using reference TRBV29-1 and TRBJ2-5, is SAVISQKPSRDICQRGTSLTIQCQVDSQVTMMFWYRQQPGQSLTLIATANQGSEATYESGFVIDKFPISRPNLTFSTLTVSNMSPEDSSIYLCSVARMGQETQYFGPGTRLLVL.